The 5 T cell receptor beta chains below were found in one sample sequenced in a study of blood T cell repertoires in COVID-19. The protocol was immunoSEQ multiplex PCR, while the TCRdb copy is restricted to in-frame clones and leaves out a portion. The table shows around 140,000 clones, with more than 80% occurring only once. The sequencing sample was made of peripheral blood. Receptors originate from a man aged 18 to 30 with COVID-19, enrolled during active disease.

This chain connects TRBV3-1 (or the pseudogene TRBV3-2) to TRBJ1-2; 8 bases line up with TRBD1. CDR1 and CDR2 from the germline V gene are LGHDT and YNNKEL (reference sequence). V lost 4 bases, J lost 1 base, and 17 bases stayed unmatched. The CDR3 runs to 19 residues. This CDR3 is CASSLELSLDRGHNYGYTF. For the CDR3, the DNA is TGTGCCAGCAGCCTCGAGCTAAGCCTCGACAGGGGCCATAACTATGGCTACACCTTC.

The chain employs TRBV9 and TRBJ2-1; perhaps TRBD2 as D (6 bases). The CDR3 spans 14 residues. V was clipped by 4 bases and J by 7 bases, with 15 bases between them. Looked up from germline, CDR1 is SGDLS and CDR2 is YYNGEE. CDR3 nucleotides: TGTGCCAGCAGCCCTTCGGGAGCTCGTAATGAGCAGTTCTTC. Its protein is CASSPSGARNEQFF.

The J gene is TRBJ2-5, the V gene TRBV11-2, with 11 nucleotides matching TRBD2. The CDR3 spans 16 residues. The V gene's germline CDR1 is SGHAT and CDR2 FQNNGV. The trim removed 5 bases at V and 4 bases at J, leaving 9 bases unmatched. This chain's CDR3 is CASSRGASGRPETQYF. CDR3 nucleotides: TGTGCCAGCAGCCGAGGGGCTAGCGGGAGGCCAGAGACCCAGTACTTC.

Concerning this clone itself: Compared with germline, one end of the junction differs, possibly owing to a read error. The chain links TRBV15 to TRBJ1-4; D unresolved. Germline loops: CDR1 LNHNV, CDR2 YYDKDF (reference sequence). The CDR3 totals 14 residues. The CDR3 region has the DNA TGTGCCACCAGCAGAGGAGGAGATGACGAAAAACTGCTTTTT. Protein: CATSRGGDDEKLLF. Together with reference TRBV15 and TRBJ1-4, the CDR3 gives the full variable domain: DAMVIQNPRYQVTQFGKPVTLSCSQTLNHNVMYWYQQKSSQAPKLLFHYYDKDFNNEADTPDNFQSRRPNTSFCFLDIRSPGLGDTAMYLCATSRGGDDEKLLFGSGTQLSVL.

The chain couples TRBV18 to TRBJ2-1, with a possible D match to TRBD1 (6 bases). Trimming left V 3 bases short and J 7 bases short, with 13 bases between. From germline, CDR1 is KGHSH and CDR2 LQKENI. This CDR3 spans 14 amino acids. Here the CDR3 DNA reads TGTGCCAGCTCACCTTGGGCAGGGGAGAATGAGCAGTTCTTC. It is translated as CASSPWAGENEQFF.